This T cell receptor beta chain was sequenced during a study of Ad26.COV2.S vaccination and SARS-CoV-2 variants. About the research overall: Ad26.COV2.S given intramuscularly, once or twice 56 days apart. Findings and limits, study-wide: Estimates derived from TCR breadth and depth analyses may have underestimated total T cell responses. Responses of spike-specific T cells (both CD8+ and CD4+) reportedly showed substantial breadth after vaccination.

Clones were sequenced by immunoSEQ multiplex PCR, and TCRdb holds only the in-frame ones, with some missing. The sample shows 350,000 to 500,000 clones, around 90% of them seen only once. Germline-derived CDR1 and CDR2 are LGHNA and YSLEER. This CDR3 is 15 amino acids long. Trimming stripped 0 bases from V and 0 bases from J, with 8 bases between. Concerning this clone itself: Its antigen remains unidentified.

The treatment here: 15 to 20 received Ad26.COV2.S at low or high dose, single or two shots; roughly five received placebo; per-sample allocation not given. Samples were taken on day 63 after the first vaccine or placebo injection. An Ad26 vector carrying the Wuhan-strain SARS-CoV-2 spike served as the vaccine. Sequenced here: peripheral blood, sampled in a trial of Ad26.COV2.S vaccine versus placebo. The receptor was isolated from a person aged 18 to 65 who received the Ad26.COV2.S COVID-19 vaccine or a placebo. This rearrangement joins TRBV4-3 to TRBJ1-1; the D gene is possibly TRBD1 (6 bases). CDR3 region: CASSQDTGLNTEAFF. CDR3 nucleotides: TGCGCCAGCAGCCAAGATACAGGGTTGAACACTGAAGCTTTCTTT.